The T cell receptor beta chain under discussion was sequenced for a study of blood T cell repertoires in COVID-19. Study-level background: The origin of the acute and convalescent COVID-19 samples was the United States, Italy and Spain.

CDR1 and CDR2 from the germline V gene are SQVTM and ANQGSEA. The CDR3 sequence is 14 residues long. V was clipped by 3 bases and J by 0 bases; unmatched bases: 5. Repertoires were generated with immunoSEQ multiplex PCR, while TCRdb's copy carries only in-frame clones and drops some. Among around 450,000 clones, about nine tenths were seen once, and the ten largest hold roughly 0.66%. All enrollees were roughly 18 to 89 years old and from 20 to 30 US areas. This clonotype was obtained from a man younger than 30 who had recovered from COVID-19. The chain recombines TRBV29-1 with TRBJ2-7; 7 bases map to TRBD2. Material for sequencing was PBMCs or T cells enriched from blood (not recorded which). CDR3 bases: TGCAGCGTTGAGGGAGGGGCCAACTCCTACGAGCAGTACTTC. The encoded protein is CSVEGGANSYEQYF.